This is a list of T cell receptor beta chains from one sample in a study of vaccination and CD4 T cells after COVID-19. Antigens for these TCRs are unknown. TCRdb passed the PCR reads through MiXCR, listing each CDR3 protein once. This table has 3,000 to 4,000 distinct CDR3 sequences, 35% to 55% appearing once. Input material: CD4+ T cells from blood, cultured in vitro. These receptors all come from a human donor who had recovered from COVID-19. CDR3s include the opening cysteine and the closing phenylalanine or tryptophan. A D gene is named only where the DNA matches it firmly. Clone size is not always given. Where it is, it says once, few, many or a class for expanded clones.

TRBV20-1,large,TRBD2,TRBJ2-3,TGCAGTGCTCTAGCGGGAAGCACAGATACGCAGTATTTT,CSALAGSTDTQYF
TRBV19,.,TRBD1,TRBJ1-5,TGTGCCAGTAGTATAGGGGACGACAGGGGTACTGTTCAGCCCCAGCATTTT,CASSIGDDRGTVQPQHF
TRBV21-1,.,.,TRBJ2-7,TGTGCCAGCAGCCCGCGACTAGCGGGGGGGATCTCCTACGAGCAGTACTTC,CASSPRLAGGISYEQYF
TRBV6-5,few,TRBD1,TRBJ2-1,TGTGCCAGCAGTTACGGGGGACAGGGGGCGCGGGAGCAGTTCTTC,CASSYGGQGAREQFF
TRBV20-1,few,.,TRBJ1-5,TGCAGTGCTAGTTGGGTGCCGGGCAATCAGCCCCAGCATTTT,CSASWVPGNQPQHF
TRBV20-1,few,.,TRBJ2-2,TGCAGTGCGGGACCAGAAACTACCGGGGAGCTGTTTTTT,CSAGPETTGELFF
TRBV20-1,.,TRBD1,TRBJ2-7,TGCAGTGCCGATAGGGGACAGGGGTACGAGCAGTACTTC,CSADRGQGYEQYF
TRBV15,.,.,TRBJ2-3,TGTGCCACCAGCAGAGGACCGGGAGCTAGCACAGATACGCAGTATTTT,CATSRGPGASTDTQYF
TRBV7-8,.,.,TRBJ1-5,TGTGCCAGCAGCAGAGACAGTAATCAGCCCCAGCATTTT,CASSRDSNQPQHF
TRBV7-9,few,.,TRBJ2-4,TGTGCCAGCAGCTCCTCTAGCGTCCTAGCCAAAAACATTCAGTACTTC,CASSSSSVLAKNIQYF
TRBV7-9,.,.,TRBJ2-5,TGTGCCAGCACCCCTACGGCAGCAGAGACCCAGTACTTC,CASTPTAAETQYF
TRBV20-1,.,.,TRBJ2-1,TGCAGTGCTCCGAAAAACCTAGCGATCAATGAGCAGTTCTTC,CSAPKNLAINEQFF
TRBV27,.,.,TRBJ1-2,TGTGCCAGCCTGGCAACAGGGACTCTCTATGGCTACACCTTC,CASLATGTLYGYTF
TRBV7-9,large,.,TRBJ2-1,TGTGCCAGCAGCTTAGACTACAATGAGCAGTTCTTC,CASSLDYNEQFF
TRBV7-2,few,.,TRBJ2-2,TGTGCCAGCAGCCGCCAGCGGACTGGGAACACCGGGGAGCTGTTTTTT,CASSRQRTGNTGELFF
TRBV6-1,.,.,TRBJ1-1,TGTGCCAGCAGTGAATTTGGGGGAGGGGACACTGAAGCTTTCTTT,CASSEFGGGDTEAFF
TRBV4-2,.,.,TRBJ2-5,TGTGCCAGCAGCCGCAACATTCAAGGGGTTCGAGAGACCCAGTACTTC,CASSRNIQGVRETQYF
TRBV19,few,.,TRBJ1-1,TGTGCCAGTAGTATGATCGACCCTGCTGGGGCTTTCTTT,CASSMIDPAGAFF
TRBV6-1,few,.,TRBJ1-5,TGTGCCAGCAGTGAAGGGTGGGCAGCCCAGCCCCAGCATTTT,CASSEGWAAQPQHF
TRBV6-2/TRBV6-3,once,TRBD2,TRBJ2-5,TGTGCCAGCAGTTACCGTCTAGCGGGAGAAGAGACCCAGTACTTC,CASSYRLAGEETQYF
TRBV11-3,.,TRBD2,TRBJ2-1,TGTGCCAGCAGCTCTCGGACTAGCGGCTACAATGAGCAGTTCTTC,CASSSRTSGYNEQFF
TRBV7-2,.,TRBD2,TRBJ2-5,TGTGCCAGCAGCGGAAATGGCGGGGGGTCGGAGACCCAGTACTTC,CASSGNGGGSETQYF
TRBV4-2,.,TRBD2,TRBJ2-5,TGTGCCAGCAGCCTGGGTGAGGGCGGGACTAGCGGTGAGACCCAGTACTTC,CASSLGEGGTSGETQYF
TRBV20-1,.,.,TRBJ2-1,TGCAGTGCTAGGCTCGGACTGGATACCTACAATGAGCAGTTCTTC,CSARLGLDTYNEQFF
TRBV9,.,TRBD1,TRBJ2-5,TGTGCCAGCAGCCGGACAGGGGATTGGGTCCCCGGGACCCAGTACTTC,CASSRTGDWVPGTQYF
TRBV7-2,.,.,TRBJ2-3,TGTGCCAGCAGCCAGAATACGGTAGATACGCAGTATTTT,CASSQNTVDTQYF
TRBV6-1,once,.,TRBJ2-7,TGTGCCAGCAGCGAAAAACCGGGACTCGACTCCTACGAGCAGTACTTC,CASSEKPGLDSYEQYF
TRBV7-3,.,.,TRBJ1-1,TGTGCCAGCAGCTTAACGGACACTGCGGGGCAGGCTTTCTTT,CASSLTDTAGQAFF
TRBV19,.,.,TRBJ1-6,TGTGCCAGTCAGGGGACTTATAATTCACCCCTCCACTTT,CASQGTYNSPLHF
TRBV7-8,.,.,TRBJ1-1,TGTGCCAGCAGCTTTGGACCAGTGAACACTGAAGCTTTCTTT,CASSFGPVNTEAFF
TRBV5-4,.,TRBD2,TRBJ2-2,TGTGCCAGCAGCCCGAGGACTAGCGGGAGTCACGGGGAGCTGTTTTTT,CASSPRTSGSHGELFF
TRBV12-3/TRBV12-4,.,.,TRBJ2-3,TGTGCCAGCAGCATAACAGGGTCGGGCACAGATACGCAGTATTTT,CASSITGSGTDTQYF
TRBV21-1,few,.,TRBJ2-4,TGTGCCAGCAGCAAAGTTGGGACTAGCGGGACCGTTATTATAGCCAAAAACATTCAGTACTTC,CASSKVGTSGTVIIAKNIQYF
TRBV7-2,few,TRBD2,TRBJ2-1,TGTGCCAGCAGCCCCCCTGGGCGGGAGGGCCGGAGTGAGCAGTTCTTC,CASSPPGREGRSEQFF
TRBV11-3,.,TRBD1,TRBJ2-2,TGTGCCAGCAGCCCTCCGGGACAGGGGCCGGGCGGGGAGCTGTTTTTT,CASSPPGQGPGGELFF
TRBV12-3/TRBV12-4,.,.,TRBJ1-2,TGTGCCAGCAGTTTAGTCTGGGAGAATGGCTACACCTTC,CASSLVWENGYTF
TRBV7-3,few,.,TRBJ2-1,TGTGCCAGCAGCTTAAGAGTGGGAGTGGGAGGTTCCAATGAGCAGTTCTTC,CASSLRVGVGGSNEQFF
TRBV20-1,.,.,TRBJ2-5,TGCAGTGCTAGTGAGGGAATTTTGGGGACCCAGTACTTC,CSASEGILGTQYF
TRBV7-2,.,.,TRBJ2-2,TGTGCCAGCAGCCGTTTTGTGGCATTTAACACCGGGGAGCTGTTTTTT,CASSRFVAFNTGELFF
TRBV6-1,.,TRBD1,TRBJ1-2,TGTGCCAGCAGCCCCGGACAGGGCGGCTACACCTTC,CASSPGQGGYTF
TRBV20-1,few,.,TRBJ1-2,TGCAGTGCTAGAGATAGGTACATTAACACCTTC,CSARDRYINTF
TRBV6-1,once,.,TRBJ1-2,TGTGCCAGCGAATTACAGGGATCGCGGGGCTATGGCTACACCTTC,CASELQGSRGYGYTF
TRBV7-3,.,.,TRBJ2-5,TGTGCCAGCAGCTTAATGGGAGGCCAAGAGACCCAGTACTTC,CASSLMGGQETQYF
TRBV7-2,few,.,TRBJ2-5,TGTGCCAGCAGCTTAGGCCGGACCCAGTACTTC,CASSLGRTQYF
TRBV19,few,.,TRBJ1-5,TGTGCCAGTAGCGTCCGGGACATCGATCAGCCCCAGCATTTT,CASSVRDIDQPQHF
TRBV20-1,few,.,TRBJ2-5,TGCAGTGCTAGAGAGGCCAGCCACATCCGGGCCGAGACCCAGTACTTC,CSAREASHIRAETQYF